This is a list of T cell receptor beta chains from one sample in a study of cytomegalovirus exposure and HLA in healthy donors. Some clones are missing from TCRdb's copy, which holds only in-frame ones; the method was immunoSEQ multiplex PCR. The sample lists some 98,000 clones; less than 90% were seen once. The sample comprised PBMCs. These receptors came from a man between 18 and 29 years old in good health and CMV-seropositive. The CDR3 runs from the conserved cysteine through the conserved F or W. D genes are given only for firm matches. Only some rows state a clone size, as once, few, many or a class for expanded clones.

CASSISSRSPYEQYF,TGTGCCAGTAGTATATCCTCCCGAAGCCCCTACGAGCAGTACTTC,-,TRBJ2-7,-,TRBV19
CASSLAPGGGSYEQYF,TGTGCCAGCAGCTTAGCGCCGGGGGGAGGGTCCTACGAGCAGTACTTC,TRBD2,TRBJ2-7,-,TRBV7-9
CASSGQGSGVNSPLHF,TGTGCCAGCAGTGGACAGGGGTCGGGGGTGAATTCACCCCTCCACTTT,TRBD1,TRBJ1-6,-,TRBV2
CASSIDEVLNTGELFF,TGTGCCAGTAGTATAGACGAGGTTTTGAACACCGGGGAGCTGTTTTTT,-,TRBJ2-2,-,TRBV19
CASSMRGETDTQYF,TGTGCCAGTAGTATGCGGGGCGAGACAGATACGCAGTATTTT,-,TRBJ2-3,once,TRBV19
CASSPQQGADTQYF,TGTGCCAGCAGCCCTCAACAGGGCGCAGATACGCAGTATTTT,-,TRBJ2-3,-,TRBV7-9
CASSSGSRNQPQHF,TGTGCCAGCAGCTCCGGGAGCCGCAATCAGCCCCAGCATTTT,-,TRBJ1-5,few,TRBV5-6
CASSDIGIKAFF,TGTGCCAGCAGTGACATCGGGATTAAAGCTTTCTTT,-,TRBJ1-1,-,TRBV25-1
CASSFTGGNTEAFF,TGTGCCAGCAGTTTCACAGGGGGGAACACTGAAGCTTTCTTT,TRBD1,TRBJ1-1,-,TRBV6-6
CASSSLAGVVRVGQFF,TGCGCCAGCAGTAGCCTAGCGGGAGTGGTTCGAGTTGGGCAGTTCTTC,TRBD2,TRBJ2-1,-,TRBV5-1
CASSLYYEQYF,TGTGCCAGCAGCTTATACTACGAGCAGTACTTC,-,TRBJ2-7,once,TRBV11-2
CASSPWDSLRNGEQFF,TGTGCCAGCTCACCTTGGGACTCTCTGCGCAATGGCGAGCAGTTCTTC,-,TRBJ2-1,-,TRBV18
CASSVPSGGRINEQFF,TGTGCCAGCAGCGTCCCTAGCGGGGGCCGGATTAATGAGCAGTTCTTC,TRBD2,TRBJ2-1,-,TRBV7-3
CASSQVSGLAYEQYF,TGCGCCAGCAGCCAAGTGTCAGGGTTGGCCTACGAGCAGTACTTC,-,TRBJ2-7,-,TRBV4-3